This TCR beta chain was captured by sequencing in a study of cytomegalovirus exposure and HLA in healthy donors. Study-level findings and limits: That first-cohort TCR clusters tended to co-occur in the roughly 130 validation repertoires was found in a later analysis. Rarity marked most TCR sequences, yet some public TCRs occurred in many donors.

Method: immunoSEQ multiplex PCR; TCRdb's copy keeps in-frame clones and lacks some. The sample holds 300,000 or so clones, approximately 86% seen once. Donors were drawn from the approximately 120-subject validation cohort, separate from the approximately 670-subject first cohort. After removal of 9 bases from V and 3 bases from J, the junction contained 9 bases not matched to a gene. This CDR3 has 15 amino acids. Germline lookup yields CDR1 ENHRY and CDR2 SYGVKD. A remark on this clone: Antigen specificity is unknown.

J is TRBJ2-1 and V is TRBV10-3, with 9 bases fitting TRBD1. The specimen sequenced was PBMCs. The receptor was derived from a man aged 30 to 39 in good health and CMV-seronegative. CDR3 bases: TGTGCCATATTAAGGGACAGGGCGAACTACAATGAGCAGTTCTTC. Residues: CAILRDRANYNEQFF.